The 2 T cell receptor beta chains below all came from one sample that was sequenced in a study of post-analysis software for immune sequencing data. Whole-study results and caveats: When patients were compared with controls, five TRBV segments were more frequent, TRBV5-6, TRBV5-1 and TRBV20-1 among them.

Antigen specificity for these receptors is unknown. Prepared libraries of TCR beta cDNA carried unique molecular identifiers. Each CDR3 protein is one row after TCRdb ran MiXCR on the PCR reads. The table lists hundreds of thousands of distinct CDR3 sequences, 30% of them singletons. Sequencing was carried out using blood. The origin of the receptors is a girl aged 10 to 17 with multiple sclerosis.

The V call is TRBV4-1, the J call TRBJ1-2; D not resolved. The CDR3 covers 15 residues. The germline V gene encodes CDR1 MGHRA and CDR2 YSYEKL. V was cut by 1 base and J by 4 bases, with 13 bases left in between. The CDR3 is CASSQGAVLGYGYTF. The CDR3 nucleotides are TGCGCCAGCAGCCAAGGGGCGGTACTGGGCTATGGCTACACCTTC.

The DNA of the CDR3 is TGCAGTGCTCCGGGACAGGGGAGTGGCTACACCTTC. Amino acids: CSAPGQGSGYTF. J is TRBJ1-2 and V is TRBV20-1; 10 nucleotides line up with TRBD1. This CDR3 is built from 12 residues. Per the germline V gene, CDR1 is DFQATT and CDR2 is SNEGSKA (reference sequence). Germline trimming cut 5 bases from V and 7 bases from J; bases unmatched to any gene: 4.